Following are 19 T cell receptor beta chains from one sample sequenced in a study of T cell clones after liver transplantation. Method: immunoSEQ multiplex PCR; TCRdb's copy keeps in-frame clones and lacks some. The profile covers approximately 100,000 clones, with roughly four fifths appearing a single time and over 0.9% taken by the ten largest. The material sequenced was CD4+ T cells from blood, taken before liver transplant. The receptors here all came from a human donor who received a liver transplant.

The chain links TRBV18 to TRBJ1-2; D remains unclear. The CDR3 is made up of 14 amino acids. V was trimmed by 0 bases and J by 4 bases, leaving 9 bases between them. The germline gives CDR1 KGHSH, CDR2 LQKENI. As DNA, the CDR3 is TGTGCCAGCTCACCACCGCTGGAGGGCTATGGCTACACCTTC. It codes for CASSPPLEGYGYTF.

The CDR3 sequence is CASSFRWDKDSPLHF. The CDR3 nucleotides read TGTGCCAGCAGCTTTCGTTGGGACAAAGATTCACCCCTCCACTTT. The V gene is TRBV5-5, the J gene TRBJ1-6, with D tentatively TRBD1 (6 bases). This CDR3 has 15 residues. V was shortened by 2 bases and J by 8 bases, with 14 bases between the two germline ends. Germline lookup yields CDR1 SGHKS and CDR2 YYEKEE (reference sequence).

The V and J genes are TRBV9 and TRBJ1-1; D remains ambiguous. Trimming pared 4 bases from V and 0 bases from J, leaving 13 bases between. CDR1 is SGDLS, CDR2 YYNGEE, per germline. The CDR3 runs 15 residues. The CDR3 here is CASSFGERVNTEAFF. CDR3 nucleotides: TGTGCCAGCAGCTTTGGGGAGAGGGTGAACACTGAAGCTTTCTTT.

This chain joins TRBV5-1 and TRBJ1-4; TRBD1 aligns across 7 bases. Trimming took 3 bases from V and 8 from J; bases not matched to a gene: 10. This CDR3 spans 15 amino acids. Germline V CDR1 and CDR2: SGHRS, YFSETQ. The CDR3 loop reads CASSSDQGGTEKLFF. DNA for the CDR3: TGCGCCAGCAGCTCGGATCAGGGGGGTACAGAAAAACTGTTTTTT.

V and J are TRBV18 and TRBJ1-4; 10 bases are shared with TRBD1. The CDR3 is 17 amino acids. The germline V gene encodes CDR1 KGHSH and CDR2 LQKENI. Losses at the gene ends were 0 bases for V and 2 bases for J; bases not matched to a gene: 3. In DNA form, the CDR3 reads TGTGCCAGCTCACCACCAAGACAGGGGGCGACTAATGAAAAACTGTTTTTT. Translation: CASSPPRQGATNEKLFF.

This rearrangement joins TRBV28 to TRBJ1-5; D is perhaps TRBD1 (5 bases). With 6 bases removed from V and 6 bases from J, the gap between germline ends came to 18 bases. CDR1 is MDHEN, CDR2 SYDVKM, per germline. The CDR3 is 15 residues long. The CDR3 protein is CASSPPLGGSQPQHF. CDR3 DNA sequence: TGTGCCAGCAGCCCCCCACTGGGGGGGAGTCAGCCCCAGCATTTT.

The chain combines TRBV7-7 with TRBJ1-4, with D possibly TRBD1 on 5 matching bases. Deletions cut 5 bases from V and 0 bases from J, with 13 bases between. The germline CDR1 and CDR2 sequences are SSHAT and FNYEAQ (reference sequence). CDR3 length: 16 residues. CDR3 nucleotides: TGTGCCAGCAGCCCCGGCAAGGGGTCAACTAATGAAAAACTGTTTTTT. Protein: CASSPGKGSTNEKLFF.

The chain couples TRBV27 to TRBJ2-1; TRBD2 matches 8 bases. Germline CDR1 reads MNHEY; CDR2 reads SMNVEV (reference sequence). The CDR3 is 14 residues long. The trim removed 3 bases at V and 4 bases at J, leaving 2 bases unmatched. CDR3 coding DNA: TGTGCCAGCAGTTTTAGCGGGAAGTACAATGAGCAGTTCTTC. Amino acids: CASSFSGKYNEQFF.

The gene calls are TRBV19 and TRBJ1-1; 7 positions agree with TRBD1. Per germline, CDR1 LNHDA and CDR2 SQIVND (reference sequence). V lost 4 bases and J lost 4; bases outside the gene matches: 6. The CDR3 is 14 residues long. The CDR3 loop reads CASSRGGQITEAFF. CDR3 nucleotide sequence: TGTGCCAGTAGTAGAGGGGGCCAAATCACTGAAGCTTTCTTT.

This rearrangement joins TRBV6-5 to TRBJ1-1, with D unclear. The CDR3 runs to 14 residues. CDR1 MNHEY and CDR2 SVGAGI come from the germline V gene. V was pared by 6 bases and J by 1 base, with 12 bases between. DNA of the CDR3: TGTGCCAGCAGGTCCCCCGCCGGGAACACTGAAGCTTTCTTT. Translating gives CASRSPAGNTEAFF.

The CDR3 loop is CASSEAAHPPYEQYF. CDR3 nucleotides: TGTGCCAGCAGTGAAGCGGCCCACCCCCCCTACGAGCAGTACTTC. The chain recombines TRBV6-1 with TRBJ2-7; no clear D. Germline loops: CDR1 MNHNS, CDR2 SASEGT. The length of the CDR3 is 15 residues. V lost 0 bases and J 2 bases, leaving 11 bases between the germline ends.

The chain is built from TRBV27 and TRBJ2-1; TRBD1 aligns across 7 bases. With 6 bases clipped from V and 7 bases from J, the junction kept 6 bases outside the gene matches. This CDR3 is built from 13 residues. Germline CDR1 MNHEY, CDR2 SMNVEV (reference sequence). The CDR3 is CASSPSGGNEQFF. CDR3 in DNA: TGTGCCAGCAGCCCCTCAGGGGGTAATGAGCAGTTCTTC.

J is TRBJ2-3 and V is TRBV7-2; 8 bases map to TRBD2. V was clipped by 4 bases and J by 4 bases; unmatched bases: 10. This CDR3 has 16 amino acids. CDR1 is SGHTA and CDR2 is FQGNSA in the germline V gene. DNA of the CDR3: TGTGCCAGCAGCTCCATTAGCGGGGAACTTCCAGATACGCAGTATTTT. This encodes CASSSISGELPDTQYF.

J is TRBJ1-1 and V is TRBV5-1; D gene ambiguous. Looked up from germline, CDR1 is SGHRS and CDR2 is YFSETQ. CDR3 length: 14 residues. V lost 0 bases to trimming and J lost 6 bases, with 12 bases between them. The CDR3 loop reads CASSLELGKSEAFF. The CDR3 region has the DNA TGCGCCAGCAGCTTGGAGTTGGGTAAGTCTGAAGCTTTCTTT.

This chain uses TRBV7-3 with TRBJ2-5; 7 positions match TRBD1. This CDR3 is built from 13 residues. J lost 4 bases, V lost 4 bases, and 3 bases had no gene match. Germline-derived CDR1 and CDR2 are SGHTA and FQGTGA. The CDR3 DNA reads TGTGCCAGCAGCTGGGACAGCCGAGAGACCCAGTACTTC. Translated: CASSWDSRETQYF.

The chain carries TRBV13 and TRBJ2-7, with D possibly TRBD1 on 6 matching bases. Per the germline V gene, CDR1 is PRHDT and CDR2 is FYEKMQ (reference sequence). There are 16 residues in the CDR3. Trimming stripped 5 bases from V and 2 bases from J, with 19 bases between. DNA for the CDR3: TGTGCCAGCAGCCCCTTCCGAGGGGGTCAAGCCTACGAGCAGTACTTC. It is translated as CASSPFRGGQAYEQYF.

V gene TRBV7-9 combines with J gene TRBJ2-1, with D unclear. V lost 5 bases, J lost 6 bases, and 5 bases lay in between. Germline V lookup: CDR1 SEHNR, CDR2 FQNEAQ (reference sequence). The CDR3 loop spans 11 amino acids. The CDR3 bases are TGTGCCAGCAGCCTAATCAATGAGCAGTTCTTC. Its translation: CASSLINEQFF.

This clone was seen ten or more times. The CDR3 nucleotides read TGCGCCAGCAGCTTGGACGGGACAGGGACCTACCTGGAAGAAGGCTACACCTTC. This gives the protein CASSLDGTGTYLEEGYTF. The chain uses TRBV5-1 and TRBJ1-2; 9 bases map to TRBD1. Trimming took 0 bases from V and 8 from J; bases not matched to a gene: 17. Per germline, CDR1 SGHRS and CDR2 YFSETQ. The CDR3 is made up of 18 amino acids.

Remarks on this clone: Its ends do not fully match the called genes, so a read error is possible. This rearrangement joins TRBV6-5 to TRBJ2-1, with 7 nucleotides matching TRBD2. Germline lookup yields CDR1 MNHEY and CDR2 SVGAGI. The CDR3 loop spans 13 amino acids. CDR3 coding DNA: TGTGCCAGCAGTTGGGGAGGGTACAGTGAGCAGTTCTTC. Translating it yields CASSWGGYSEQFF.